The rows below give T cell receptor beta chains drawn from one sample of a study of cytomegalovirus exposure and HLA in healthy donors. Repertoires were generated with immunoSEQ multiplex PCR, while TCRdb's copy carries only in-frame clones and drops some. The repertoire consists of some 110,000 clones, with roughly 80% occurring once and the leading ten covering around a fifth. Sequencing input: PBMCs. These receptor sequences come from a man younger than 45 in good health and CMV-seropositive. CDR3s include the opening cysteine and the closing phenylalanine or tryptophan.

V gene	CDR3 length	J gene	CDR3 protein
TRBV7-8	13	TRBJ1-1	CASSLFTDTEAFF
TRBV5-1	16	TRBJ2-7	CASSLAARDLSYEQYF
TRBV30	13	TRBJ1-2	CAWSVGQPYGYTF
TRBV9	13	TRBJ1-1	CASSGVGGTEAFF
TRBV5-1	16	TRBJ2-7	CASSSYPQGRKYEQYF
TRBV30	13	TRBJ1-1	CAWMRSLNTEAFF
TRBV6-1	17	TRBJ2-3	CASSEALEGPYTDTQYF
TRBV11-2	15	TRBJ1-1	CASSLLTAGRTEAFF
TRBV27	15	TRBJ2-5	CASSPIAGGQETQYF
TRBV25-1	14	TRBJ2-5	CATAFEAAQETQYF
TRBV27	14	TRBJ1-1	CASSLMTGDTEAFF
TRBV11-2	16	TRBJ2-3	CASSRLAGGMTDTQYF
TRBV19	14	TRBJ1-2	CASSMLRGSYGYTF
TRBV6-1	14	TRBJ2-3	CASSRTGAIDTQYF
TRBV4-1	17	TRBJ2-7	CASSQDFSLGGSYEQYF
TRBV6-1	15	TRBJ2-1	CASTLRLAGSNEQFF
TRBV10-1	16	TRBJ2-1	CASSESTSEGVNEQFF
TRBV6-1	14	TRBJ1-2	CASRVSNGHYGYTF
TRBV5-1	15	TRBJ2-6	CASSLQGNGANVLTF
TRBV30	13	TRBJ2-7	CAWEPWGGYEQYF
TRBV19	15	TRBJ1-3	CASNRQVYSGNTIYF
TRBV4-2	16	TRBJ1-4	CASSRRDRSTNEKLFF
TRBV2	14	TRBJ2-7	CASSPDRVAYEQYF
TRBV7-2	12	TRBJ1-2	CASTLDRDGYTF
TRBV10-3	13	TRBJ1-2	CAITERTGDGYTF